Listed below are T cell receptor beta chains from one sample, sequenced in a study of cytomegalovirus exposure and HLA in healthy donors. Assay used: immunoSEQ multiplex PCR; TCRdb lists only in-frame clones, some missing. The repertoire has some 130,000 clones, more than 70% of them found once; the top ten carry approximately 2%. The sequenced sample was PBMCs. The receptors come from a man in his thirties or forties in good health and CMV-seronegative. Each CDR3 is given with its conserved first and last residue. D genes are given only for firm matches. Rows give clone size only sometimes, using once, few, many, or a class for an expanded clone.

abundance: .; v_gene: TRBV13; d_gene: TRBD2; j_gene: TRBJ2-7; CDR3aa: CASSAGLEDSYEQYF; CDR3nt: TGTGCCAGCAGCGCGGGACTAGAAGATTCCTACGAGCAGTACTTC
abundance: .; v_gene: TRBV10-2; d_gene: .; j_gene: TRBJ1-1; CDR3aa: CASSPLPRNTEAFF; CDR3nt: TGCGCCAGCAGCCCGCTACCCCGGAACACTGAAGCTTTCTTT
abundance: few; v_gene: TRBV9; d_gene: TRBD2; j_gene: TRBJ2-7; CDR3aa: CASSFSGGYEQYF; CDR3nt: TGTGCCAGCAGCTTTTCGGGAGGATACGAGCAGTACTTC
abundance: .; v_gene: TRBV4-1; d_gene: TRBD2; j_gene: TRBJ2-7; CDR3aa: CASSFAGAGRLAGGDEQYF; CDR3nt: TGCGCCAGCAGCTTCGCGGGGGCAGGGCGACTAGCGGGAGGAGACGAGCAGTACTTC
abundance: .; v_gene: TRBV27; d_gene: .; j_gene: TRBJ1-2; CDR3aa: CASSFADMGGYGYTF; CDR3nt: TGTGCCAGCAGTTTTGCGGACATGGGCGGCTATGGCTACACCTTC
abundance: .; v_gene: TRBV29-1; d_gene: .; j_gene: TRBJ1-1; CDR3aa: CSVVRDNEAFF; CDR3nt: TGCAGCGTTGTCCGGGACAATGAAGCTTTCTTT
abundance: few; v_gene: TRBV10-3; d_gene: TRBD1; j_gene: TRBJ1-5; CDR3aa: CAISEFQGANQPQHF; CDR3nt: TGTGCCATCAGTGAGTTTCAGGGGGCGAACCAGCCCCAGCATTTT
abundance: .; v_gene: TRBV6-4; d_gene: TRBD2; j_gene: TRBJ2-1; CDR3aa: CASSDSSSGSSEQFF; CDR3nt: TGTGCCAGCAGTGACTCGTCTAGCGGGAGTAGTGAGCAGTTCTTC
abundance: few; v_gene: TRBV7-2; d_gene: TRBD2; j_gene: TRBJ2-3; CDR3aa: CASSLGLSSGRGDTQYF; CDR3nt: TGTGCCAGCAGCTTAGGATTGTCTAGCGGGAGGGGTGATACGCAGTATTTT
abundance: .; v_gene: TRBV6-1; d_gene: TRBD2; j_gene: TRBJ2-7; CDR3aa: CASIIRGTSGYEQYF; CDR3nt: TGTGCCAGCATTATCAGGGGGACTAGCGGGTACGAGCAGTACTTC
abundance: .; v_gene: TRBV18; d_gene: TRBD1; j_gene: TRBJ2-5; CDR3aa: CASSPGQANQETQYF; CDR3nt: TGTGCCAGCTCACCTGGACAGGCGAACCAAGAGACCCAGTACTTC
abundance: .; v_gene: TRBV30; d_gene: .; j_gene: TRBJ2-7; CDR3aa: CAWSGGDSYEQYF; CDR3nt: TGTGCCTGGAGTGGCGGGGATTCCTACGAGCAGTACTTC
abundance: few; v_gene: TRBV30; d_gene: TRBD1; j_gene: TRBJ1-5; CDR3aa: CAWSRTGDQPQHF; CDR3nt: TGTGCCTGGAGTCGGACAGGGGATCAGCCCCAGCATTTT
abundance: .; v_gene: TRBV5-1; d_gene: TRBD1; j_gene: TRBJ2-7; CDR3aa: CASSLAAGQDYEQYF; CDR3nt: TGCGCCAGCAGCTTGGCCGCGGGACAGGACTACGAGCAGTACTTC
abundance: .; v_gene: TRBV27; d_gene: TRBD1; j_gene: TRBJ2-6; CDR3aa: CASRFTGGAGANVLTF; CDR3nt: TGTGCCAGCAGATTCACAGGGGGCGCTGGGGCCAACGTCCTGACTTTC
abundance: .; v_gene: TRBV28; d_gene: TRBD2; j_gene: TRBJ2-1; CDR3aa: CASSWVSGSFNEQFF; CDR3nt: TGTGCCAGCAGTTGGGTTAGCGGGAGTTTCAATGAGCAGTTCTTC